Below, one T cell receptor beta chain is given with its context. Antigen: not known. Per germline, CDR1 SNHLY and CDR2 FYNNEI. The CDR3 is 14 residues long. The V end was cut by 9 bases, the J end by 3 bases, with 18 bases between. Genomic DNA, for the unsorted samples, came from tens of millions of PBMCs. These data belong to a study of shared clonotypes between healthy human individuals. Study-wide results and limits: With few donors, the genetic and exposure-history diversity represented was limited.

The table came from immunoSEQ multiplex PCR; TCRdb's copy has only in-frame clones and leaves some out. Of 400,000 to 600,000 clones in the sample, around 79% were seen once. The rearrangement links TRBV2 to TRBJ2-7; perhaps TRBD2 as D (6 bases). The sequenced sample was PBMCs. The TCR originated in a woman aged 40 to 50 in good health. Some clones in this sample may be carry-over from other donors' samples. The CDR3 reads CASSVGGLSYEQYF. CDR3 nucleotide sequence: TGTGCCAGTTCCGTGGGGGGACTGAGCTACGAGCAGTACTTC.